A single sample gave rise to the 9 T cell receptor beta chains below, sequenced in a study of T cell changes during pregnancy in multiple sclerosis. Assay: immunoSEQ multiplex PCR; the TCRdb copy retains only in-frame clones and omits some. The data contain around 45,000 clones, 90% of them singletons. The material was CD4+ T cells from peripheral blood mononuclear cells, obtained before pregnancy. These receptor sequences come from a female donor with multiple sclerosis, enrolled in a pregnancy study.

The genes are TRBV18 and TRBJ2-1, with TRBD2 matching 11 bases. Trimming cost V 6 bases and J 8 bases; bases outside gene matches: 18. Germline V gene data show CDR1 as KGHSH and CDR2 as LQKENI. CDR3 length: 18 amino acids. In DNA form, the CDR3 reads TGTGCCAGCTCCATACTAGCGGGAGCCCCTCTCGTCCAAGATGAGCAGTTCTTC. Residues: CASSILAGAPLVQDEQFF.

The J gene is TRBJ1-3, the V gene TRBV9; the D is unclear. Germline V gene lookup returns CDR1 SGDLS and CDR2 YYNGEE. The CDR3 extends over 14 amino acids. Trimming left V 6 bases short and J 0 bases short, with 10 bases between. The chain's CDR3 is CASNSGSSGNTIYF. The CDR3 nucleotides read TGTGCCAGCAACTCAGGTTCCTCTGGAAACACCATATATTTT.

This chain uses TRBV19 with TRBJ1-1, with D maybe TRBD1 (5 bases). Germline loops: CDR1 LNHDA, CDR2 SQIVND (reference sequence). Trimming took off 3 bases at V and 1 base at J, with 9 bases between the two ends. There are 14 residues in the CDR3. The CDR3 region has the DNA TGTGCCAGTAGTATCTGGACACCGAACACTGAAGCTTTCTTT. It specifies CASSIWTPNTEAFF.

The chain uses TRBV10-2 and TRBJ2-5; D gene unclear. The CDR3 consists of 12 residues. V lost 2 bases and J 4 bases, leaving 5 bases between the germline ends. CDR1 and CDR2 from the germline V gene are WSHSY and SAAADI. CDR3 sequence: CASSERVETQYF. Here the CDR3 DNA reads TGCGCCAGCAGTGAGCGAGTAGAGACCCAGTACTTC.

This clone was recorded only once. CDR3 region: CASSPGAGPSSYEQYF. The CDR3 nucleotides read TGTGCCAGTAGCCCTGGGGCAGGACCGAGCTCCTACGAGCAGTACTTC. This chain links TRBV19 with TRBJ2-7, with TRBD1 as a possible D gene (5 bases). Germline V gene lookup returns CDR1 LNHDA and CDR2 SQIVND (reference sequence). Trimming stripped 6 bases from V and 0 bases from J, with 18 bases between. This CDR3 comprises 16 residues.

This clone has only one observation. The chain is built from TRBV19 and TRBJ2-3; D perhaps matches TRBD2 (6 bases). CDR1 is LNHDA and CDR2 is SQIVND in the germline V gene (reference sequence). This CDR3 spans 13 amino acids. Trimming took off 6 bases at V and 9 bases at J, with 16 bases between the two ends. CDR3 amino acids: CASSRDFLATQYF. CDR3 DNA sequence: TGTGCCAGTAGCAGGGACTTCCTCGCAACGCAGTATTTT.

The CDR3 DNA reads as TGTGCCAGCACATATAAGGACAGGGCTAATTCACCCCTCCACTTT. Protein sequence: CASTYKDRANSPLHF. The V call is TRBV6-1, the J call TRBJ1-6; 8 bases map to TRBD1. The CDR3 has 15 residues. In germline, CDR1 is MNHNS, CDR2 SASEGT. With V trimmed by 7 bases and J by 6 bases, 8 bases remained unmatched.

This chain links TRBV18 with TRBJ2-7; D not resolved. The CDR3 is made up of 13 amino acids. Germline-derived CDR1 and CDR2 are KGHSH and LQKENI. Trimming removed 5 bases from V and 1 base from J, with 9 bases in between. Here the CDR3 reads CASSGGASYEQYF. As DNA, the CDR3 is TGTGCCAGCTCAGGCGGAGCTTCCTACGAGCAGTACTTC.

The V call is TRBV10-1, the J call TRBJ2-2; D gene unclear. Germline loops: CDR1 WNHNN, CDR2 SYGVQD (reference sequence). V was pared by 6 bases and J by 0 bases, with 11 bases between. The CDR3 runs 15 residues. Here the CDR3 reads CASSPKVANTGELFF. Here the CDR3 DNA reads TGCGCCAGCAGCCCTAAAGTAGCGAACACCGGGGAGCTGTTTTTT.